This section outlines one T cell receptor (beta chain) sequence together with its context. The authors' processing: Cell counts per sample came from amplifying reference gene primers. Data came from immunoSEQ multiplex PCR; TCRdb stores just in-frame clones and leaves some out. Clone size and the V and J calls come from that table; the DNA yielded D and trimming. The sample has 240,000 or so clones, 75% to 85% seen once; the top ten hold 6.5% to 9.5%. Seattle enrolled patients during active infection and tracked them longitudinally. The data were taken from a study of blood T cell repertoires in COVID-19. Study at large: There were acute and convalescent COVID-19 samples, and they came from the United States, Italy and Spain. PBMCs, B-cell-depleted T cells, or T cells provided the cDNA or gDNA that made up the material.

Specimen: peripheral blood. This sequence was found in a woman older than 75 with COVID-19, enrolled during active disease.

CDR3 in amino acids: CASSRGQGMMNTEAFF. In nucleotides, the CDR3 is TGTGCCAGCAGCCGCGGACAGGGGATGATGAACACTGAAGCTTTCTTT. The chain has TRBV6-6 and TRBJ1-1; TRBD1 agrees at 9 bases. Germline lookup yields CDR1 MNHNY and CDR2 SVGAGI (reference sequence). Trimming removed 6 bases from V and 0 bases from J; junction bases left unmatched: 8. CDR3 length: 16 residues.